Shown below are 6 T cell receptor beta chains from a single sample sequenced in a study of blood T cells in healthy people across ages. The use of a sample-barcoded 5' primer and a J-beta primer mix characterized a second PCR of roughly 6 to 11 cycles. TCRdb independently ran MiXCR on the 5' RACE reads; one entry per CDR3 protein. The sample consists of approximately 1,000,000 distinct CDR3 sequences, roughly two fifths of them appearing once. Specimen: blood. The receptors here all came from a man aged 18 to 30 in good health.

This clonotype was seen a few times. A read error may account for a junction end that differs from germline. The rearrangement links TRBV7-3 to TRBJ2-6; TRBD1 matches 9 bases. CDR1 and CDR2 (germline): SGHTA, FQGTGA. This CDR3 is built from 18 residues. CDR3 amino acids: CASSFIGTGFSGANALTF. CDR3 DNA sequence: TGTGCCAGCAGCTTTATCGGGACAGGGTTCTCTGGGGCCAACGCCCTGACTTTC.

This clonotype was seen many times. This chain links TRBV4-2 with TRBJ1-2; D may be TRBD1 (6 bases). The germline gives CDR1 LGHNA, CDR2 YNFKEQ. Trimming shortened V by 1 base and J by 4 bases, and 10 bases separated the two germline ends. The CDR3 length is 14 residues. The CDR3 region is CASSQGTGFYGYTF. CDR3 DNA: TGTGCCAGCAGCCAAGGTACAGGGTTCTATGGCTACACCTTC.

This chain links TRBV5-6 with TRBJ1-4; 8 bases match TRBD1. Germline values: CDR1 SGHDT, CDR2 YYEEEE. The CDR3 has 14 residues. V was pared by 6 bases and J by 5 bases, with 6 bases of the junction left unmatched. The CDR3 reads CASTHRGTNEKLFF. The DNA of the CDR3 is TGTGCCAGCACCCACAGGGGGACGAATGAAAAACTGTTTTTT.

This clonotype was observed at least ten times. The CDR3 is CASLRPGGTEAFF. CDR3 in DNA: TGTGCCAGCCTCCGACCAGGGGGGACTGAAGCTTTCTTT. The chain couples TRBV21-1 to TRBJ1-1; the D call in the table, TRBD1, was not verified against the DNA. TRBV21-1 is an annotated pseudogene. The CDR3 sequence is 13 residues long.

The chain has TRBV9 and TRBJ2-1, with TRBD2 matching over 8 bases. Per the germline V gene, CDR1 is SGDLS and CDR2 is YYNGEE. J gave up 3 bases and V 0 bases, and 5 bases lay outside the gene matches. The CDR3 covers 16 residues. CDR3 nucleotide sequence: TGTGCCAGCAGCGTAGGGTTAGCGGGGTACTACAATGAGCAGTTCTTC. Translating it yields CASSVGLAGYYNEQFF.

The chain has TRBV20-1 and TRBJ2-1; no firm D call. The CDR3 is 12 residues long. Germline V lookup: CDR1 DFQATT, CDR2 SNEGSKA (reference sequence). V was pared by 2 bases and J by 6 bases, with 8 bases between. Written as DNA, the CDR3 is TGCAGTGCTAGATTCGAAGGCAATGAGCAGTTCTTC. It encodes CSARFEGNEQFF.